One and the same sample provided the 4 T cell receptor beta chains below, sequenced in a study of cytomegalovirus exposure and HLA in healthy donors. PCR was performed using 60 Vbeta and 13 Jbeta primers. Clones were sequenced by immunoSEQ multiplex PCR, and TCRdb holds only the in-frame ones, with some missing. The table lists over 150,000 clones, roughly 90% of them singletons. Material: PBMCs. All receptors derive from a girl less than two years old in good health and CMV-seronegative.

The chain couples TRBV30 to TRBJ1-2; 9 bases are shared with TRBD1. V gave up 5 bases and J gave up 7 bases; unmatched junction bases: 8. Germline values: CDR1 GTSNPN, CDR2 SVGIG (reference sequence). The CDR3 has 13 amino acids. For the CDR3, the DNA is TGTGCCTGGTCCGGGACAGGGTGGTCTGGCTACACCTTC. Encoded protein: CAWSGTGWSGYTF.

The chain carries TRBV18 and TRBJ1-4; a weak D match, TRBD1 (5 bases). CDR3 length equals 15 residues. The germline V and J ends were trimmed by 4 bases and 3 bases, with 12 bases remaining between them. Germline V lookup: CDR1 KGHSH, CDR2 LQKENI. Here the CDR3 reads CASSRPDTSNEKLFF. CDR3 bases: TGTGCCAGCTCACGACCGGACACCTCTAATGAAAAACTGTTTTTT.

The genes are TRBV27 and TRBJ2-3; possibly TRBD1 for D (6 bases). The V gene's germline CDR1 is MNHEY and CDR2 SMNVEV (reference sequence). The V end lost 3 bases, the J end lost 5 bases, and 15 bases lay between the germline ends. The CDR3 runs 15 residues. CDR3 in amino acids: CASSLEQGSKDTQYF. In nucleotides, the CDR3 is TGTGCCAGCAGTTTGGAACAGGGTAGTAAAGATACGCAGTATTTT.

The V and J genes are TRBV5-1 and TRBJ2-3, with 9 bases that match TRBD2. Germline-derived CDR1 and CDR2 are SGHRS and YFSETQ. CDR3 length: 15 residues. V lost 0 bases, J lost 10 bases, and 9 bases stayed unmatched. The CDR3 DNA sequence: TGCGCCAGCAGCTTGGGGGCTAGCGGGGAATGGGCGCAGTATTTT. Amino acids: CASSLGASGEWAQYF.